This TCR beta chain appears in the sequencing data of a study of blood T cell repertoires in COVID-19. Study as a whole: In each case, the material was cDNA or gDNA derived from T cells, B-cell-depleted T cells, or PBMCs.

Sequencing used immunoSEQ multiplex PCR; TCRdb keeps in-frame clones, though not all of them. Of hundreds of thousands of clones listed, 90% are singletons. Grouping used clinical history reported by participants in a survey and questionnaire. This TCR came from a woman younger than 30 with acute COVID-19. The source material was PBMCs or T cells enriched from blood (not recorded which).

CDR3: CASSFGGSTHNEQFF. The CDR3 bases are TGTGCCAGCAGTTTTGGTGGGAGTACTCACAATGAGCAGTTCTTC. The chain links TRBV28 to TRBJ2-1; D is possibly TRBD2 (5 bases). Germline lookup yields CDR1 MDHEN and CDR2 SYDVKM. Trimming cost V 3 bases and J 5 bases, with 14 bases left between them. The CDR3 has 15 residues.